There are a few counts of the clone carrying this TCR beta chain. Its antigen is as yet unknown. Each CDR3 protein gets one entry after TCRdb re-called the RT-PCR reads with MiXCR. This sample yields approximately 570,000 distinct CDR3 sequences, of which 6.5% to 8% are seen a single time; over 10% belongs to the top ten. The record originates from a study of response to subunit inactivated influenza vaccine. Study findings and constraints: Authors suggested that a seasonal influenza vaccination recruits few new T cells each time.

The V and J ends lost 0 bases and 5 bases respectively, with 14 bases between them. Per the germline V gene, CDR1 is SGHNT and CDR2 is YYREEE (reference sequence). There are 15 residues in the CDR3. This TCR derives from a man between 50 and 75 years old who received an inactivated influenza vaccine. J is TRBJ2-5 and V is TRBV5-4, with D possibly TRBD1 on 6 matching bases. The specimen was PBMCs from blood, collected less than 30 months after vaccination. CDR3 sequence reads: CASSLATGLGETQYF. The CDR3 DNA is TGTGCCAGCAGCTTGGCGACAGGCCTAGGGGAGACCCAGTACTTC. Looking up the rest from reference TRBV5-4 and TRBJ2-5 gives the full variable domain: ETGVTQSPTHLIKTRGQQVTLRCSSQSGHNTVSWYQQALGQGPQFIFQYYREEENGRGNFPPRFSGLQFPNYSSELNVNALELDDSALYLCASSLATGLGETQYFGPGTRLLVL.